These 8 T cell receptor beta chains came from one sample sequenced in a study of technical replicates of blood from several donors. Sequencing was performed with immunoSEQ multiplex PCR; in TCRdb, only in-frame clones are kept and a portion is missing. In the table there are tens of thousands of clones, roughly 97% of which are singletons. The sample comprised T cells isolated from PBMCs. The receptors stem from a human donor in good health.

The chain carries TRBV19 and TRBJ2-7, with TRBD1 identical over 8 bases. Germline V gives CDR1 LNHDA, CDR2 SQIVND (reference sequence). This CDR3 region has 14 residues. The junction had 7 bases not matched to a gene; V was cut back by 8 bases and J by 1 base. The CDR3 DNA reads TGTGCCAGTGCCGGGACAGGATTATCCTACGAGCAGTACTTC. It specifies CASAGTGLSYEQYF.

The V and J genes are TRBV6-6 and TRBJ1-1; a possible D gene is TRBD1 (5 bases). V was shortened by 4 bases and J by 2 bases, with 11 bases between the two germline ends. This CDR3 comprises 14 residues. From germline, CDR1 is MNHNY and CDR2 SVGAGI (reference sequence). The CDR3 DNA reads TGTGCCAGCAGTTTCCCGGGACTAAACACTGAAGCTTTCTTT. Its protein product is CASSFPGLNTEAFF.

The chain recombines TRBV15 with TRBJ1-1, with 9 positions matching TRBD1. The CDR3 has 13 residues. V lost 3 bases to trimming and J lost 6 bases; unmatched junction nucleotides: 2. The germline CDR1 and CDR2 sequences are LNHNV and YYDKDF (reference sequence). The CDR3, as DNA: TGTGCCACCAGCAGCCACAGGGGGCCTGAAGCTTTCTTT. Residues: CATSSHRGPEAFF.

The rearrangement joins TRBV4-2 to TRBJ2-1; 9 bases fit TRBD2. This CDR3 has 15 residues. Per germline, CDR1 LGHNA and CDR2 YNFKEQ. V lost 5 bases, J lost 5 bases, and 7 bases stayed unmatched. The CDR3 DNA reads as TGTGCCAGCAGCAAAACTAGCGGGCCTGACAATGAGCAGTTCTTC. It specifies CASSKTSGPDNEQFF.

The V and J genes are TRBV6-6 and TRBJ1-5; D unclear. CDR3 length equals 14 residues. Trimming pared 0 bases from V and 6 bases from J, leaving 9 bases between. Germline loops: CDR1 MNHNY, CDR2 SVGAGI (reference sequence). The CDR3 DNA sequence: TGTGCCAGCAGTTACTCGGGCCTCAGTCAGCCCCAGCATTTT. It encodes CASSYSGLSQPQHF.

This chain connects TRBV2 to TRBJ1-5, with D maybe TRBD1 (5 bases). CDR1 SNHLY and CDR2 FYNNEI come from the germline V gene. Trimming removed 7 bases at V and 5 bases at J, with 18 bases between. The CDR3 sequence is 15 residues long. The CDR3 DNA follows: TGTGCCAGCAAGGAGGGGCCAACTAAGGATCAGCCCCAGCATTTT. Its translation is CASKEGPTKDQPQHF.

The chain links TRBV2 to TRBJ1-2; 8 nucleotides line up with TRBD1. Germline V gene data show CDR1 as SNHLY and CDR2 as FYNNEI. Trimming removed 6 bases from V and 6 bases from J; junction bases left unmatched: 6. This CDR3 is 13 amino acids long. The chain's CDR3 is CASSPGQVNGYTF. The DNA for the CDR3 is TGTGCCAGCAGCCCGGGACAGGTCAATGGCTACACCTTC.

The chain combines TRBV10-1 with TRBJ2-1, with D perhaps matching TRBD2 (7 bases). There are 14 residues in the CDR3. Germline-derived CDR1 and CDR2 are WNHNN and SYGVQD (reference sequence). Trimming removed 3 bases from V and 7 bases from J, with 13 bases in between. Written as DNA, the CDR3 is TGCGCCAGCAGTGAAGGGGGGGCGAAGAATGAGCAGTTCTTC. It is translated as CASSEGGAKNEQFF.